This TCR beta chain appears in the sequencing data of a study of T cells in Graves' hyperthyroidism and ophthalmopathy. Study-wide context: Initial diagnosis, before any treatment, was when peripheral blood was collected. Study-wide results and limits: Blood held most thyroid clonotypes expanded above 0.001 frequency.

The hyperthyroidism was newly diagnosed and had lasted under 2 months; the patients were aged 18 to 65. The PBMCs had their origin in 8.5 to 10 ml of fresh peripheral blood. RNA transcripts were the template for amplifying TCR beta CDR3 regions. HTBI primers drove first-round RT-PCR of the TCR CDR3. TCRdb re-derived calls from the multiplex PCR reads in MiXCR, one entry per CDR3 protein. The sample holds 280,000 or so distinct CDR3 sequences, 12% to 15% seen once. Germline-derived CDR1 and CDR2 are MNHNS and SASEGT. The CDR3 is 16 amino acids. After removal of 7 bases from V and 8 bases from J, the junction contained 15 bases not matched to a gene. The table lists this clonotype with many counts. The target antigen is unknown.

V gene TRBV6-1 combines with J gene TRBJ2-1; 9 nucleotides match TRBD2. This receptor was obtained from a woman aged 45-59 years with Graves' hyperthyroidism that later progressed to Graves' ophthalmopathy. The sequenced sample consisted of blood. CDR3 DNA: TGTGCCAGCACAAAGGCAGCGGCTAGCGGGGCCTATGAGCAGTTCTTC. Translation gives CASTKAAASGAYEQFF.